This T cell receptor (beta chain) comes out of a study of CD8+ T cells in alopecia areata. Sequencing used cDNA as its template, made by extracting RNA and reverse transcribing it. Generated by immunoSEQ multiplex PCR, the TCRdb table keeps only in-frame clones and is missing some. The table shows 9,500 to 15,000 clones, with roughly three fifths occurring only once. Per the germline V gene, CDR1 is SGHTA and CDR2 is FQGNSA. Trimming shortened V by 0 bases and J by 10 bases, and 4 bases separated the two germline ends. This CDR3 has 11 amino acids. Lesional scalp punch biopsies and peripheral blood were collected from alopecia areata patients.

The sample taken for sequencing was skin. The rearrangement uses TRBV7-2 and TRBJ2-1, with D unresolved. The clonotype comes from a human donor with alopecia areata. The CDR3 is CASSLAREQFF. The CDR3 nucleotides are TGTGCCAGCAGCTTAGCCCGCGAGCAGTTCTTC.